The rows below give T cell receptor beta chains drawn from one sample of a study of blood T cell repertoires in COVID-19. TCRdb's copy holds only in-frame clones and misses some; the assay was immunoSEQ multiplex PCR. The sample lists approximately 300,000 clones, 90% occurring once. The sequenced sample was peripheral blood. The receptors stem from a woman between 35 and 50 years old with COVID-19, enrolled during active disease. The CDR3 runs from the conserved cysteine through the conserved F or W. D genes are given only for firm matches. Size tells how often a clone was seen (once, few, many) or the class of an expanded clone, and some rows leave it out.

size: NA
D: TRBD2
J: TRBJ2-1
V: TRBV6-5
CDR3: CASRTSGSWGNEQFF
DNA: TGTGCCAGCAGGACTAGCGGGAGTTGGGGCAATGAGCAGTTCTTC

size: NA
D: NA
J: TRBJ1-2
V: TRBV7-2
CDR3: CASSLGTSYGYTF
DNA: TGTGCCAGCAGCTTAGGGACATCTTATGGCTACACCTTC

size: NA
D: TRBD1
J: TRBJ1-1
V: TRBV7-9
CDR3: CASSLQGADTEAFF
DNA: TGTGCCAGCAGCTTGCAGGGGGCGGACACTGAAGCTTTCTTT

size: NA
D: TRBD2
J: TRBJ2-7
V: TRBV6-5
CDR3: CATRPRGAVSYEQYF
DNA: TGTGCCACCCGGCCGCGGGGGGCTGTAAGCTACGAGCAGTACTTC

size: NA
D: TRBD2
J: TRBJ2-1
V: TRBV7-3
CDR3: CASSLSSGDYNEQFF
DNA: TGTGCCAGCAGCTTATCTAGCGGAGACTACAATGAGCAGTTCTTC

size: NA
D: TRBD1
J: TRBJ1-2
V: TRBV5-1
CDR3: CASSSGQGNYGYTF
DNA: TGCGCCAGCAGCTCGGGACAGGGGAACTATGGCTACACCTTC

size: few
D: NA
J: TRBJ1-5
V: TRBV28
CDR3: CASTSGWGQPQHF
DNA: TGTGCCAGCACTTCAGGGTGGGGACAGCCCCAGCATTTT

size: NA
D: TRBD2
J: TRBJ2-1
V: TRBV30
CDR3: CAWTGWTSGRSGGNEQFF
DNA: TGTGCCTGGACCGGATGGACTAGCGGGAGGTCGGGGGGCAATGAGCAGTTCTTC

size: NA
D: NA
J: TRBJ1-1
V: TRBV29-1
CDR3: CSVSSRLNTEAFF
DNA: TGCAGCGTTTCCTCACGGTTGAACACTGAAGCTTTCTTT

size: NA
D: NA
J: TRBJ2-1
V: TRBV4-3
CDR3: CASSQDPGSSSYNEQFF
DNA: TGCGCCAGCAGCCAAGACCCAGGAAGTAGCTCCTACAATGAGCAGTTCTTC

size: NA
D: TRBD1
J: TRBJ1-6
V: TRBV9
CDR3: CASSPGQSSPLHF
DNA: TGTGCCAGCAGCCCGGGACAGAGTTCACCCCTCCACTTT

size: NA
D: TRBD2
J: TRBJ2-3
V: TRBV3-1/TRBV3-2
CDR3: CASSQGLGDTQYF
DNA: TGTGCCAGCAGCCAGGGACTAGGGGATACGCAGTATTTT

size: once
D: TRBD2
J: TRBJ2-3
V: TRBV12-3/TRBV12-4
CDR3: CASSRGADTQYF
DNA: TGTGCCAGCAGCCGGGGGGCAGATACGCAGTATTTT

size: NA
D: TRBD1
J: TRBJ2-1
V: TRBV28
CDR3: CASREQGANNEQFF
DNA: TGTGCCAGCAGAGAACAGGGGGCCAACAATGAGCAGTTCTTC

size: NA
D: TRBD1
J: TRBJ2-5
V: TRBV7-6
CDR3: CASSRNGQGGETQYF
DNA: TGTGCCAGCAGCAGAAATGGACAGGGGGGGGAGACCCAGTACTTC

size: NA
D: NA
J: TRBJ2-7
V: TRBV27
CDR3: CASSKNRESYEQYF
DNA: TGTGCCAGCAGTAAGAACAGGGAATCCTACGAGCAGTACTTC

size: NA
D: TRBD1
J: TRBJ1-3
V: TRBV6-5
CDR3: CASRRDRSSGNTIYF
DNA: TGTGCCAGCAGGAGGGACAGATCCTCTGGAAACACCATATATTTT

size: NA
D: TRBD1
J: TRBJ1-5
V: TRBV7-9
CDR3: CASSIGRGGTGTFDQPQHF
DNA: TGTGCCAGCAGCATAGGGAGGGGGGGGACAGGGACATTCGATCAGCCCCAGCATTTT

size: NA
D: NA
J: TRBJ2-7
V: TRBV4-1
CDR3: CASSQESGRGYEQYF
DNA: TGCGCCAGCAGCCAAGAATCCGGACGGGGCTACGAGCAGTACTTC

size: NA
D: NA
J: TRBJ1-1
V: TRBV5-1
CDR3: CASSSAGPSSTEAFF
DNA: TGCGCCAGCAGCTCCGCGGGACCCTCGTCCACTGAAGCTTTCTTT

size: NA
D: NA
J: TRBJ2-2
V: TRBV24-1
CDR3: CATRPGQNTGELFF
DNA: TGTGCCACCAGGCCGGGACAGAACACCGGGGAGCTGTTTTTT

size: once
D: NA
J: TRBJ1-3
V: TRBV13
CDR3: CASSPSRGDTIYF
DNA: TGTGCCAGCAGCCCATCACGTGGAGACACCATATATTTT

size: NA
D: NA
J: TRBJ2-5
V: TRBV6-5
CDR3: CASSPTRAGTQYF
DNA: TGTGCCAGCAGTCCGACTAGGGCAGGGACCCAGTACTTC

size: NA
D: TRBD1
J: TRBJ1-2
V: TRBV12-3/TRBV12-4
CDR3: CASNPGGGGYTF
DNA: TGTGCCAGCAATCCAGGGGGCGGTGGCTACACCTTC

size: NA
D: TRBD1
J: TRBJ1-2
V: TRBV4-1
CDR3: CASSQAGTGGLGYTF
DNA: TGCGCCAGCAGCCAAGCCGGGACAGGGGGATTGGGCTACACCTTC

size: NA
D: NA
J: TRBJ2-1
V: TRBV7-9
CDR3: CASSLERTSYNEQFF
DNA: TGTGCCAGCAGCTTAGAGAGGACATCGTACAATGAGCAGTTCTTC

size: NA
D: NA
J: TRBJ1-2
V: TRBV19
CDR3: CASSIGQDYGYTF
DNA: TGTGCCAGTAGTATAGGACAGGACTATGGCTACACCTTC

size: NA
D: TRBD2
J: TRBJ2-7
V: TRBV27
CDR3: CASSRTSGRFEQYF
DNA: TGTGCCAGCAGTCGGACTAGCGGACGATTCGAGCAGTACTTC

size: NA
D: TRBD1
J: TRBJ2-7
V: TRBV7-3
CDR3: CASSSDRGREQYF
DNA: TGTGCCAGCAGTAGTGACAGGGGGCGGGAGCAGTACTTC

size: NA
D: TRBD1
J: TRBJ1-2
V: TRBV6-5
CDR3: CASSYLRTGGGYTF
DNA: TGTGCCAGCAGTTACCTGAGGACAGGCGGAGGCTACACCTTC

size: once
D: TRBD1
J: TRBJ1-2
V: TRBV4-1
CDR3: CASSQKTGGADYGYTF
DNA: TGCGCCAGCAGCCAAAAGACAGGGGGCGCGGACTATGGCTACACCTTC

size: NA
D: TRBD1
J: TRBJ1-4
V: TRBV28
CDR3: CAGSTGGDEKLFF
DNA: TGTGCCGGGTCCACAGGGGGAGATGAAAAACTGTTTTTT

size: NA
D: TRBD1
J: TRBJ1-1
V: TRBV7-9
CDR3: CASSLPGQGNTEAFF
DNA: TGTGCCAGCAGCCTACCAGGACAGGGGAACACTGAAGCTTTCTTT

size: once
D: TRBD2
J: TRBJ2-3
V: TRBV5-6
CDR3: CASSLGLAGLVALWYF
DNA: TGTGCCAGCAGCTTGGGGTTAGCGGGCCTGGTGGCGTTATGGTATTTT

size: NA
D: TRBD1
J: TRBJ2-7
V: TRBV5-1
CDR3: CASSFTGTGDEQYF
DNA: TGCGCCAGCAGCTTTACCGGGACAGGGGACGAGCAGTACTTC

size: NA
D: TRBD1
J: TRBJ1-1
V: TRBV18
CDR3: CASSRGQRGPSTEAFF
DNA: TGTGCCAGCTCAAGGGGCCAGAGGGGGCCCAGCACTGAAGCTTTCTTT

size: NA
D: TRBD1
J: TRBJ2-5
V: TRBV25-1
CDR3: CASSDTGTAQETQYF
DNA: TGTGCCAGCAGTGACACCGGGACAGCCCAAGAGACCCAGTACTTC

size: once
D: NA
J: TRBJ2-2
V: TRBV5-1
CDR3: CASSLMRGGENTGELFF
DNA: TGCGCCAGCAGCTTGATGAGAGGCGGGGAGAACACCGGGGAGCTGTTTTTT

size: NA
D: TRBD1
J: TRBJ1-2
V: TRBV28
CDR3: CASRKKKGAYGYTF
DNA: TGTGCCAGCAGGAAGAAAAAGGGGGCGTATGGCTACACCTTC

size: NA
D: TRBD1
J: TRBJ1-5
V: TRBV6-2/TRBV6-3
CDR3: CASSWNRGTGGLSSNQPQHF
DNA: TGTGCCAGCAGTTGGAATCGGGGGACAGGGGGCTTGTCGAGCAATCAGCCCCAGCATTTT

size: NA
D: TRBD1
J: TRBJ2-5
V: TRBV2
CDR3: CASSDVGQGVETQYF
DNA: TGTGCCAGCAGTGACGTGGGACAGGGGGTAGAGACCCAGTACTTC